This TCR beta chain was retrieved from a study of prognosis after radiotherapy for stage I lung cancer. Study-level information: Non-small cell lung cancer patients at stage I were enrolled between early 2018 and early 2019. Study-level results: In patients who developed distant metastases, Shannon entropy measured after stereotactic body radiation therapy was lower, and baseline Shannon entropy was not associated with metastases. Clone counts measured for unique TCRs fell after stereotactic body radiation therapy, median approximately 9,600 versus 7,200.

Multiplex PCR, run in two rounds, amplified TCR beta CDR3 from genomic DNA. Individual primers that were specific to each TRBV and TRBJ gene served in first-round PCR. It was universal primers that the second PCR round used. From the multiplex PCR reads, TCRdb called clonotypes with MiXCR, one entry per CDR3 protein. The data show more than 15,000 distinct CDR3 sequences, over 15% seen once. This CDR3 has 15 amino acids. Trimming removed 0 bases from V and 8 bases from J, with 14 bases in between. CDR1 and CDR2 (germline): MGHRA, YSYEKL. There are many counts of this clonotype. Its specificity is unknown.

The sample consisted of PBMCs, taken before or after stereotactic body radiation therapy (not recorded which). The receptor comes from a donor at least 50 years old with non-small cell lung cancer. This chain joins TRBV4-1 and TRBJ1-5; D remains ambiguous. CDR3 loop: CASSQDGLGMKPQHF. Here the CDR3 DNA reads TGCGCCAGCAGCCAAGATGGTCTGGGTATGAAGCCCCAGCATTTT.